The 15 T cell receptor beta chains reported below all come from one sample, sequenced in a study of blood T cell repertoires in COVID-19. Generated by immunoSEQ multiplex PCR, the TCRdb table keeps only in-frame clones and is missing some. The top ten clones hold around 4.7% of a sample with about 95,000 clones, 81% of them seen once. Material: peripheral blood. These receptors were obtained from a man older than 75 with COVID-19, enrolled during active disease.

This chain links TRBV7-2 with TRBJ2-7, with 10 nucleotides matching TRBD1. CDR1 and CDR2 (germline): SGHTA, FQGNSA. V gave up 5 bases and J gave up 6 bases; unmatched junction bases: 7. This CDR3 region has 14 residues. This CDR3 is CASSPRQGAGEQYF. In nucleotides, the CDR3 is TGTGCCAGCAGCCCAAGACAGGGGGCCGGCGAGCAGTACTTC.

The rearrangement links TRBV9 to TRBJ1-1; perhaps TRBD1 as D (6 bases). The CDR3 extends over 15 amino acids. Deletions cut 0 bases from V and 2 bases from J, with 11 bases between. Germline CDR1 SGDLS, CDR2 YYNGEE. CDR3 DNA sequence: TGTGCCAGCAGCGTAGCTGACAGGCCCAACACTGAAGCTTTCTTT. It encodes CASSVADRPNTEAFF.

The chain uses TRBV7-2 and TRBJ2-5; TRBD1 might be the D (5 bases). This CDR3 contains 14 residues. V lost 2 bases and J 1 base, leaving 8 bases between the germline ends. Germline V lookup: CDR1 SGHTA, CDR2 FQGNSA. CDR3 DNA sequence: TGTGCCAGCAGCTTACAGGGTTTCCAAGAGACCCAGTACTTC. The encoded protein is CASSLQGFQETQYF.

The genes are TRBV9 and TRBJ2-4; 11 bases fit TRBD1. Germline lookup yields CDR1 SGDLS and CDR2 YYNGEE. V gave up 0 bases and J gave up 3 bases; unmatched junction bases: 11. The CDR3 runs to 19 residues. Here the CDR3 reads CASSVDDGQGASFKNIQYF. In nucleotides, the CDR3 is TGTGCCAGCAGCGTAGATGATGGACAGGGGGCGAGTTTCAAAAACATTCAGTACTTC.

V gene TRBV11-1 combines with J gene TRBJ2-7, with a possible D match to TRBD2 (6 bases). With 0 bases removed from V and 7 bases from J, the gap between germline ends came to 19 bases. This CDR3 has 16 amino acids. Germline lookup yields CDR1 SGHAT and CDR2 FQDESV (reference sequence). CDR3 nucleotide sequence: TGTGCCAGCAGCTTAGCCGGAGGTAGTGCGGCGGGAGAGCAGTACTTC. Its translation is CASSLAGGSAAGEQYF.

The rearrangement joins TRBV11-2 to TRBJ2-1, with 8 bases matching TRBD2. Losses at the gene ends were 1 base for V and 7 bases for J; bases not matched to a gene: 6. This CDR3 is 15 amino acids long. From germline, CDR1 is SGHAT and CDR2 FQNNGV. CDR3 residues: CASSLGAGVVNEQFF. As DNA, the CDR3 is TGTGCCAGCAGCTTAGGAGCGGGAGTGGTAAATGAGCAGTTCTTC.

Concerning this clone: Germline and junction disagree at one end, which may indicate a read error. The gene calls are TRBV5-4 and TRBJ2-3; 8 bases match TRBD2. The CDR3 consists of 12 residues. Germline CDR1 SGHNT, CDR2 YYREEE (reference sequence). The CDR3 nucleotides are TGTGCCAGCAGGCTCTTCGGACTAGCCAGGGATTTT. Protein: CASRLFGLARDF.

The chain uses TRBV19 and TRBJ2-7; 9 bases fit TRBD2. The CDR3 contains 15 residues. The V gene end was trimmed by 5 bases and the J gene end by 2 bases; junction bases not matched to a gene: 7. Germline CDR1 is LNHDA and CDR2 is SQIVND (reference sequence). CDR3 coding DNA: TGTGCCAGTAGTGCCGGACTAGCGTCCACCTACGAGCAGTACTTC. Translated: CASSAGLASTYEQYF.

The chain recombines TRBV27 with TRBJ2-7; no reliable D call. CDR1 is MNHEY, CDR2 SMNVEV, per germline (reference sequence). This CDR3 comprises 13 residues. V was cut by 5 bases and J by 3 bases, with 11 bases left in between. The CDR3 here is CASSTLDGYEQYF. DNA for the CDR3: TGTGCCAGCAGTACCCTAGACGGCTACGAGCAGTACTTC.

The chain employs TRBV5-1 and TRBJ1-1; 8 nucleotides agree with TRBD1. CDR1 and CDR2 from the germline V gene are SGHRS and YFSETQ. V lost 3 bases to trimming and J lost 7 bases; unmatched junction nucleotides: 17. The CDR3 sequence is 17 residues long. CDR3 region: CASSSPGGNQAAIEAFF. The CDR3 DNA is TGCGCCAGCAGCTCCCCAGGGGGCAACCAAGCTGCCATTGAAGCTTTCTTT.

The chain combines TRBV10-3 with TRBJ2-2; 8 bases agree with TRBD1. After removal of 8 bases from V and 1 base from J, the junction contained 3 bases not matched to a gene. There are 14 residues in the CDR3. Germline lookup yields CDR1 ENHRY and CDR2 SYGVKD. CDR3 sequence: CAIWDRQNTGELFF. The CDR3 DNA follows: TGTGCCATCTGGGACAGGCAGAACACCGGGGAGCTGTTTTTT.

The rearrangement joins TRBV27 to TRBJ1-1, with D unclear. This CDR3 contains 14 residues. With 5 bases removed from V and 0 bases from J, the gap between germline ends came to 10 bases. The germline V gene has CDR1 MNHEY and CDR2 SMNVEV (reference sequence). CDR3 in amino acids: CASSQKTLNTEAFF. The CDR3, as DNA: TGTGCCAGCAGTCAGAAGACATTGAACACTGAAGCTTTCTTT.

This clone was seen once. The chain employs TRBV10-1 and TRBJ2-2, with a weak D call TRBD2 (6 bases). This CDR3 contains 15 residues. The V gene's germline CDR1 is WNHNN and CDR2 SYGVQD (reference sequence). The germline V and J ends were trimmed by 6 bases and 3 bases, with 14 bases remaining between them. The CDR3 region is CASSAGLFYTGELFF. Written as DNA, the CDR3 is TGCGCCAGCAGCGCGGGACTCTTTTACACCGGGGAGCTGTTTTTT.

This clone was found once. This rearrangement joins TRBV19 to TRBJ1-4; the match to TRBD1 covers 7 bases. After removal of 9 bases from V and 3 bases from J, the junction contained 4 bases not matched to a gene. Germline CDR1 and CDR2: LNHDA and SQIVND (reference sequence). The CDR3 contains 13 residues. CDR3 amino acids: CASNRGANEKLFF. In DNA form, the CDR3 reads TGTGCCAGCAACAGGGGAGCTAATGAAAAACTGTTTTTT.

This clone was seen a single time. The rearrangement uses TRBV7-3 and TRBJ2-1; a possible D gene is TRBD1 (6 bases). The CDR3 runs 15 residues. Trimming shortened V by 5 bases and J by 6 bases, and 17 bases separated the two germline ends. Germline loops: CDR1 SGHTA, CDR2 FQGTGA. This CDR3 reads CASSLGWQGLNEQFF. CDR3 bases: TGTGCCAGCAGCCTCGGTTGGCAGGGGCTCAATGAGCAGTTCTTC.